These 21 T cell receptor beta chains originate from one sample sequenced in a study of T cells expressing NK-cell markers. TCRdb reprocessed the 5' RACE reads and stores each CDR3 protein as one record, lacking DNA. In total, the table holds about 550,000 distinct CDR3 sequences. Sequenced sample: blood T cells: a sorted CD56 or NKG2C T cell subset, CD4+ or CD8+ T cells, or bulk PBMC T cells (not recorded which). The receptor set was obtained from a man aged 18 to 35 in good health.

J is TRBJ1-2 and V is TRBV7-2; TCRdb gives TRBD1 as the D gene, but with no DNA this cannot be confirmed. The germline V gene encodes CDR1 SGHTA and CDR2 FQGNSA. The CDR3 totals 14 residues. CDR3 sequence: CASRMGQRAYGYTF.

The rearrangement uses TRBV10-3 and TRBJ1-1; the D gene TCRdb calls, TRBD1, cannot be checked with no DNA. Germline V gene lookup returns CDR1 ENHRY and CDR2 SYGVKD. This CDR3 comprises 14 residues. The CDR3 is CASKPGRENTEAFF.

This chain connects TRBV11-1 to TRBJ1-1; TCRdb designates TRBD1, a call that cannot be tested without DNA. Germline V gives CDR1 SGHAT, CDR2 FQDESV (reference sequence). The CDR3 consists of 21 residues. CDR3 amino acids: CASSLFSIGVARDLMNTEAFF.

This chain links TRBV7-2 with TRBJ1-3. The CDR3 runs to 17 residues. Germline loops: CDR1 SGHTA, CDR2 FQGNSA. The CDR3 spells CASSLSLTAFSGNTIYF.

The V gene is TRBV15, the J gene TRBJ2-6; TCRdb outputs TRBD1, but without DNA this stays unchecked. CDR1 is LNHNV, CDR2 YYDKDF, per germline (reference sequence). The length of the CDR3 is 14 residues. This CDR3 is CATEGGRGANVLTF. The full variable domain, completed using reference TRBV15 and TRBJ2-6, is DAMVIQNPRYQVTQFGKPVTLSCSQTLNHNVMYWYQQKSSQAPKLLFHYYDKDFNNEADTPDNFQSRRPNTSFCFLDIRSPGLGDTAMYLCATEGGRGANVLTFGAGSRLTVL.

The V gene is TRBV27, the J gene TRBJ1-1; TCRdb gives TRBD1 as the D gene, but with no DNA this cannot be confirmed. CDR1 MNHEY and CDR2 SMNVEV come from the germline V gene (reference sequence). CDR3 length: 14 residues. CDR3 sequence reads: CASQYRAKNTEAFF.

V gene TRBV7-2 combines with J gene TRBJ2-5; the TCRdb call, TRBD2, lacks DNA for checking. The CDR3 spans 14 residues. Per germline, CDR1 SGHTA and CDR2 FQGNSA. The CDR3 spells CASRLAGAGETQYF.

The chain combines TRBV5-4 with TRBJ2-1; TCRdb's D call, TRBD2, is unchecked because there is no DNA. Germline V gene data show CDR1 as SGHNT and CDR2 as YYREEE (reference sequence). The CDR3 contains 16 residues. The CDR3 region is CASSFRRGSSYNEQFF.

The V gene is TRBV12-3 or TRBV12-4, the J gene TRBJ2-3. There are 15 residues in the CDR3. The CDR3: CASSSATDGPDTQYF.

This chain connects TRBV5-6 to TRBJ2-5; no DNA is available, so the TRBD1 call from TCRdb remains unchecked. Germline V CDR1 and CDR2: SGHDT, YYEEEE. CDR3 length: 14 residues. The CDR3 region is CASSRKGRQETQYF.

The chain uses TRBV5-1 and TRBJ2-2; the TCRdb D gene call, TRBD1, has no DNA to confirm it. Germline V lookup: CDR1 SGHRS, CDR2 YFSETQ. The CDR3 runs 15 residues. The CDR3 is CASESGTGISGELFF.

The chain employs TRBV20-1 and TRBJ1-2; TCRdb indicates TRBD1, and absent DNA this call remains unverified. This CDR3 comprises 13 residues. Germline V lookup: CDR1 DFQATT, CDR2 SNEGSKA (reference sequence). The CDR3 is CSATGTGLYGYTF.

The chain recombines TRBV7-2 with TRBJ2-7; without DNA, the TCRdb call of TRBD1 cannot be checked. The CDR3 is made up of 16 amino acids. Germline values: CDR1 SGHTA, CDR2 FQGNSA. The chain's CDR3 is CASSFFLGTENYEQYF. Full variable domain (rest looked up from reference TRBV7-2 and TRBJ2-7): GAGVSQSPSNKVTEKGKDVELRCDPISGHTALYWYRQSLGQGLEFLIYFQGNSAPDKSGLPSDRFSAERTGGSVSTLTIQRTQQEDSAVYLCASSFFLGTENYEQYFGPGTRLTVT.

The rearrangement links TRBV20-1 to TRBJ1-1. The CDR3 runs to 13 residues. CDR1 is DFQATT, CDR2 SNEGSKA, per germline (reference sequence). This CDR3 reads CSGVGLMNTEAFF.

The chain has TRBV29-1 and TRBJ2-2; the TCRdb D gene call, TRBD1, has no DNA to confirm it. This CDR3 has 14 residues. CDR1 is SQVTM, CDR2 ANQGSEA, per germline. The CDR3: CSVDRTGKPGELFF.

The chain recombines TRBV9 with TRBJ2-5; TCRdb designates TRBD1, a call that cannot be tested without DNA. The CDR3 is 14 amino acids. Germline CDR1 SGDLS, CDR2 YYNGEE. This chain's CDR3 is CASSRGGGRETQYF.

The chain couples TRBV28 to TRBJ2-5. This CDR3 contains 15 residues. Germline CDR1 and CDR2: MDHEN and SYDVKM. The CDR3 loop reads CASSPQGWNQETQYF.

The chain carries TRBV7-2 and TRBJ2-1; no DNA is available, so the TRBD2 call from TCRdb remains unchecked. Germline CDR1 and CDR2: SGHTA and FQGNSA. This CDR3 is built from 17 residues. CDR3 amino acids: CASSLGATSVSYNEQFF.

The chain carries TRBV27 and TRBJ1-2. This CDR3 is 14 amino acids long. CDR1 and CDR2 from the germline V gene are MNHEY and SMNVEV (reference sequence). CDR3 amino acids: CASRATRINYGYTF.

The V call is TRBV27, the J call TRBJ2-3; TCRdb's assignment of TRBD2 cannot be checked, as there is no DNA. CDR1 and CDR2 from the germline V gene are MNHEY and SMNVEV (reference sequence). The CDR3 covers 18 residues. Here the CDR3 reads CASSMLNLDGPSTDTQYF.

The J gene is TRBJ2-7, the V gene TRBV25-1; TCRdb proposes TRBD1, but this gene call is untestable without DNA. CDR1 and CDR2 from the germline V gene are MGHDK and SYGVNS. The CDR3 extends over 14 amino acids. The CDR3 loop reads CASSGGTGRYEQYF.